The sequence of this T cell receptor (beta chain) was determined in a study of cytomegalovirus exposure and HLA in healthy donors. At the level of the study: Earlier, 150 million to 200 million T cells were analyzed, and more than 100 million unique TCR beta sequences were found among them. The study, taken as a whole, reports: It was around 160 TCR beta chains that were listed as cytomegalovirus-associated.

Details on this clone: Its antigen is not identified.

PCR employed 60 Vbeta and 13 Jbeta primers. Assay: immunoSEQ multiplex PCR; the TCRdb copy retains only in-frame clones and omits some. The sample consists of about 100,000 clones, less than 80% of them appearing once. The sample was PBMCs. The receptor comes from a man aged 40-49 years in good health and CMV-seronegative.

CDR3 coding DNA: TGTGCCAGCAGAAGGGACTTGGCAACTAATGAAAAACTGTTTTTT. Its protein is CASRRDLATNEKLFF. V is TRBV6-5 and J is TRBJ1-4, with D perhaps TRBD1 (5 bases). Germline V lookup: CDR1 MNHEY, CDR2 SVGAGI. The V gene lost 6 bases and the J gene lost 0 bases, with 11 bases spanning the gap. The CDR3 is 15 amino acids.